A single sample gave rise to the 14 T cell receptor beta chains below, sequenced in a study of CD8+ T cells in alopecia areata. Lesional scalp punch biopsies and peripheral blood were collected from alopecia areata patients. cDNA prepared by RNA extraction and subsequent reverse transcription served as the template for sequencing. Method: immunoSEQ multiplex PCR; TCRdb's copy keeps in-frame clones and lacks some. The data hold 9,900 or so clones, with over 55% observed a single time. The material sequenced was skin, taken at week 0. The source of these receptors is a human donor with alopecia areata.

The chain recombines TRBV11-3 with TRBJ1-2, with a tentative D call TRBD1 (6 bases). Trimming shortened V by 2 bases and J by 4 bases, and 17 bases separated the two germline ends. There are 16 residues in the CDR3. Germline values: CDR1 SGHNT, CDR2 YENEEA. In nucleotides, the CDR3 is TGTGCCAGCAGCTTATCGGGGACAAACTTTTTCTATGGCTACACCTTC. Translated: CASSLSGTNFFYGYTF.

The rearrangement uses TRBV7-8 and TRBJ2-2; no reliable D call. Trimming removed 1 base from V and 4 bases from J, with 7 bases in between. The CDR3 extends over 14 amino acids. CDR1 is SGHVS and CDR2 is FQNEAQ in the germline V gene. The CDR3 nucleotides read TGTGCCAGCAGCTTAGTTCAGAGCACCGGGGAGCTGTTTTTT. It specifies CASSLVQSTGELFF.

This clone has a single count. The chain recombines TRBV7-9 with TRBJ1-1; D uncertain. The V end lost 5 bases, the J end lost 1 base, and 14 bases lay between the germline ends. Germline V lookup: CDR1 SEHNR, CDR2 FQNEAQ (reference sequence). The length of the CDR3 is 15 residues. In DNA form, the CDR3 reads TGTGCCAGCAGCCGGACCTTGGTGGAGAACACTGAAGCTTTCTTT. The encoded protein is CASSRTLVENTEAFF.

The gene calls are TRBV5-1 and TRBJ1-1, with D maybe TRBD1 (5 bases). V lost 0 bases and J 10 bases, leaving 13 bases between the germline ends. Germline V CDR1 and CDR2: SGHRS, YFSETQ. The CDR3 covers 13 residues. CDR3 protein: CASSLDRPQGAFF. The CDR3 DNA is TGCGCCAGCAGCTTGGACAGGCCCCAGGGAGCTTTCTTT.

The CDR3 DNA sequence: TGTGCCATCAGTGAGCCCTTCCTGCTAGCGCGAGATAAAGAGACCCAGTACTTC. Translating it yields CAISEPFLLARDKETQYF. The V call is TRBV10-3, the J call TRBJ2-5; tentative D call: TRBD2 (6 bases). The germline V and J ends were trimmed by 2 bases and 3 bases, with 22 bases remaining between them. CDR1 is ENHRY and CDR2 is SYGVKD in the germline V gene. This CDR3 is built from 18 residues.

The V call is TRBV7-6, the J call TRBJ1-5; TRBD1 matches at 12 bases. Germline loops: CDR1 SGHVS, CDR2 FNYEAQ. The J segment lost 2 bases and the V segment lost 4 bases, leaving 9 bases of the junction unmatched. The CDR3 has 18 residues. Here the CDR3 DNA reads TGTGCCAGCAGCTCCACCGGGACAGGGGGCGCGGGCAATCAGCCCCAGCATTTT. As protein: CASSSTGTGGAGNQPQHF.

This sequence joins TRBV9 and TRBJ2-2; D gene unclear. From germline, CDR1 is SGDLS and CDR2 YYNGEE. This CDR3 region has 14 residues. Between the trimmed V and J ends, which lost 3 bases and 4 bases, there was a span of 10 bases. In DNA form, the CDR3 reads TGTGCCAGCAGCGCACGACTGAGCACCGGGGAGCTGTTTTTT. Encoded protein: CASSARLSTGELFF.

The table lists this clone with a few counts. This chain uses TRBV29-1 with TRBJ2-7, with D perhaps assigned TRBD1 or TRBD2 (5 bases each). This CDR3 contains 15 residues. Germline loops: CDR1 SQVTM, CDR2 ANQGSEA. V lost 2 bases and J lost 7, with 21 bases in between. CDR3 region: CSVELRAGNTREQYF. The CDR3 coding sequence is TGCAGCGTTGAACTGAGGGCAGGGAATACGAGGGAGCAGTACTTC.

The V call is TRBV13, the J call TRBJ2-2, with no clear D. The CDR3 loop spans 18 amino acids. V was cut by 3 bases and J by 2 bases, with 19 bases left in between. From germline, CDR1 is PRHDT and CDR2 FYEKMQ (reference sequence). The CDR3 spells CASSLRKGGHLNTGELFF. The CDR3 region has the DNA TGTGCCAGCAGCTTGAGAAAGGGTGGGCACCTTAACACCGGGGAGCTGTTTTTT.

This clone was seen only a few times. The chain links TRBV11-2 to TRBJ2-7; D may be TRBD2 (6 bases). V was clipped by 5 bases and J by 6 bases, with 17 bases between them. This CDR3 is built from 14 residues. CDR1 SGHAT and CDR2 FQNNGV come from the germline V gene. The CDR3 reads CASSPGLREAEQYF. The CDR3 DNA is TGTGCCAGCAGCCCCGGCCTAAGGGAGGCCGAGCAGTACTTC.

The V and J genes are TRBV2 and TRBJ2-7; 14 nucleotides match TRBD2. The CDR3 has 20 amino acids. V lost 6 bases and J lost 3; bases outside the gene matches: 19. Looked up from germline, CDR1 is SNHLY and CDR2 is FYNNEI. The CDR3 DNA reads as TGTGCCAGCAGGAAACAGGGGGGACTAGCGGGAGCGTCCTTGGTCTACGAGCAGTACTTC. It translates to CASRKQGGLAGASLVYEQYF.

The chain employs TRBV7-9 and TRBJ2-2, with D unclear. Per germline, CDR1 SEHNR and CDR2 FQNEAQ (reference sequence). V was pared by 2 bases and J by 3 bases, with 7 bases between. This CDR3 region has 14 residues. The CDR3 here is CASSLSGDTGELFF. In nucleotides, the CDR3 is TGTGCCAGCAGCTTATCCGGAGACACCGGGGAGCTGTTTTTT.

The chain links TRBV27 to TRBJ1-1; D not certain. There are 17 residues in the CDR3. V was cut by 5 bases and J by 0 bases, with 19 bases left in between. CDR1 and CDR2 (germline): MNHEY, SMNVEV (reference sequence). Here the CDR3 reads CASSLRRVLNLNTEAFF. The CDR3 DNA is TGTGCCAGCAGTCTGCGGCGGGTCCTAAATTTGAACACTGAAGCTTTCTTT.

The genes are TRBV6-5 and TRBJ2-1, with 11 bases that match TRBD2. V gave up 3 bases and J gave up 6 bases; unmatched junction bases: 1. Germline CDR1 and CDR2: MNHEY and SVGAGI. The CDR3 sequence is 14 residues long. CDR3 nucleotides: TGTGCCAGCAGTTATACTAGCGGGAGCAATGAGCAGTTCTTC. It is translated as CASSYTSGSNEQFF.